The T cell receptor (beta chain) described here comes from a study of CD8 T cells in ankylosing spondylitis. Whole-study findings and limits: Characteristic, it appeared, of ankylosing spondylitis blood was a TCR beta motif of roughly eight highly homologous variants. Within peripheral blood, clones linked to disease were CD8+ and relatively rare. Past research had described some motif variants in reactive arthritis synovial fluid and blood. It was reported that disease-linked clones were significantly enriched in matched ankylosing spondylitis synovial fluid.

In this sample, this clonotype turned up many times. Its antigen is undetermined. Libraries for TCR beta were made by quantitative 5'-RACE with molecular barcodes. One entry per CDR3 protein results from TCRdb running MiXCR on the 5' RACE reads. The data show under 850,000 distinct CDR3 sequences, 15% to 20% seen once. Trimming pared 2 bases from V and 4 bases from J, leaving 2 bases between. This CDR3 is 12 amino acids long. The V call is TRBV12-3 or TRBV12-4, the J call TRBJ2-2; no clear D gene. The TCR was taken from a male donor with ankylosing spondylitis. The sample taken for sequencing was blood, either unsorted or a sorted T cell fraction (not recorded which). The CDR3 loop reads CASSLFTGELFF. As DNA, the CDR3 is TGTGCCAGCAGTTTATTCACCGGGGAGCTGTTTTTT.